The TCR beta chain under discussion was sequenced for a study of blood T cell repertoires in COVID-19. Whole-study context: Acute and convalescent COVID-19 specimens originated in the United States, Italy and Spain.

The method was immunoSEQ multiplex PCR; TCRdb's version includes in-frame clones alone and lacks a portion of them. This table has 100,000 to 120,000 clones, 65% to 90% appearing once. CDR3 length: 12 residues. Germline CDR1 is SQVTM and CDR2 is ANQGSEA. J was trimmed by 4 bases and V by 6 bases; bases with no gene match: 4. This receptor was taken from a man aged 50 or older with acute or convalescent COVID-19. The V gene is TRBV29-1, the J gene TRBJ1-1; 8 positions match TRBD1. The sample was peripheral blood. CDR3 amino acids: CSVDRGSTEAFF. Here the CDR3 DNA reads TGCAGCGTAGACAGGGGTTCCACTGAAGCTTTCTTT.